This T cell receptor (beta chain) was identified in a study of OX40 agonist ivuxolimab in advanced cancers. Study-level information: Treatment of patients was with ivuxolimab, an agonistic anti-OX40 (CD134) antibody.

Generated by immunoSEQ multiplex PCR, the TCRdb table keeps only in-frame clones and is missing some. The table shows more than 70,000 clones, with about 83% occurring only once. This clone was recorded once. What it recognizes is unknown. This CDR3 is built from 11 residues. Germline-derived CDR1 and CDR2 are GTSNPN and SVGIG (reference sequence). The V and J ends lost 2 bases and 6 bases respectively, with 5 bases between them. Whole-study results and caveats: Antigen specificity remained undetermined for the expanded peripheral T cells. Some of the nonresponding patients also showed low levels of normalized T-cell clonal expansion. The average count of expanded clones was higher among CD8+ T cells than among CD4+.

Sequenced material: CD4+ or CD8+ T cells sorted from blood, taken in a trial of the OX40 agonist ivuxolimab. This sequence originates from an adult with an advanced solid tumor such as melanoma, head and neck, liver or kidney cancer. The rearrangement uses TRBV30 and TRBJ2-1; D not resolved. CDR3 in DNA: TGTGCCTGGAGTCCTTTCAATGAGCAGTTCTTC. It codes for CAWSPFNEQFF. Full variable domain (remainder filled in from reference TRBV30 and TRBJ2-1): SQTIHQWPATLVQPVGSPLSLECTVEGTSNPNLYWYRQAAGRGLQLLFYSVGIGQISSEVPQNLSASRPQDRQFILSSKKLLLSDSGFYLCAWSPFNEQFFGPGTRLTVL.